This T cell receptor (beta chain) emerged from a study of shared clonotypes between healthy human individuals. Study context: Per-donor plates numbered three CD4 naive, three CD4 memory, two CD8 naive and one CD8 memory.

CDR3 size: 13 residues. V was pared by 0 bases and J by 8 bases, with 10 bases between. Germline CDR1 and CDR2: SGHRS and YFSETQ. Using immunoSEQ multiplex PCR, the repertoire was profiled, and TCRdb retains in-frame clones only, with some absent. The sample holds about 2.3 million clones; 85% to 95% are singletons and the top ten take 0.37%. The chain combines TRBV5-1 with TRBJ2-3; D uncertain. Sequenced material: naive CD4+ T cells from PBMCs. Subset described: CD45RA+ positively selected. The TCR sequence derives from a man between 18 and 29 years old in good health. Some clones in this sample may be carry-over from other donors' samples. DNA of the CDR3: TGCGCCAGCAGCTTGGCCTACTTCAGTACGCAGTATTTT. Translated: CASSLAYFSTQYF.